These 4 T cell receptor beta chains share one sample of origin, sequenced in a study of blood T cells in healthy people across ages. Together with a sample-barcoded 5' primer, a J-beta primer mix was included in a second PCR lasting about 6 to 11 cycles. TCRdb ran MiXCR on the 5' RACE reads and lists one entry per CDR3 protein. The sample comprises 1.5 million to 2 million distinct CDR3 sequences, roughly 52% of which are singletons, and about 2.1% rests with the top ten. Material: blood. Every receptor here comes from a woman between 40 and 55 years old in good health.

This clonotype was seen a handful of times. The rearrangement links TRBV6-6 to TRBJ1-1, with D perhaps TRBD1 (6 bases). Trimming took off 6 bases at V and 0 bases at J, with 17 bases between the two ends. Looked up from germline, CDR1 is MNHNY and CDR2 is SVGAGI (reference sequence). CDR3 size: 16 residues. In nucleotides, the CDR3 is TGTGCCAGCAGACCCAGGACAGCACCTATGAACACTGAAGCTTTCTTT. Translating gives CASRPRTAPMNTEAFF.

This chain joins TRBV20-1 and TRBJ2-7; weak D call: TRBD1 (5 bases). The CDR3 has 13 residues. In germline, CDR1 is DFQATT, CDR2 SNEGSKA (reference sequence). With 5 bases removed from V and 6 bases from J, the gap between germline ends came to 17 bases. The CDR3 protein is CSALDPQGSEQYF. The CDR3 DNA reads TGCAGTGCTCTTGATCCTCAGGGAAGCGAGCAGTACTTC.

The chain employs TRBV3-1 and TRBJ2-1, with 9 bases that match TRBD2. The CDR3 has 17 residues. V dropped 1 base and J dropped 4; count of bases not matched to a gene: 8. Germline values: CDR1 LGHDT, CDR2 YNNKEL (reference sequence). CDR3 region: CASSQGGGGARYNEQFF. CDR3 nucleotides: TGTGCCAGCAGCCAAGGTGGCGGGGGGGCAAGATACAATGAGCAGTTCTTC.

V usage is TRBV15 and J usage is TRBJ1-6; 7 bases match TRBD1. With V trimmed by 9 bases and J by 7 bases, 9 bases remained unmatched. The CDR3 runs 14 residues. Germline values: CDR1 LNHNV, CDR2 YYDKDF (reference sequence). The CDR3 DNA follows: TGTGCCACAGAATCAGGGGGGATGAATTCACCCCTCCACTTT. Translating gives CATESGGMNSPLHF.